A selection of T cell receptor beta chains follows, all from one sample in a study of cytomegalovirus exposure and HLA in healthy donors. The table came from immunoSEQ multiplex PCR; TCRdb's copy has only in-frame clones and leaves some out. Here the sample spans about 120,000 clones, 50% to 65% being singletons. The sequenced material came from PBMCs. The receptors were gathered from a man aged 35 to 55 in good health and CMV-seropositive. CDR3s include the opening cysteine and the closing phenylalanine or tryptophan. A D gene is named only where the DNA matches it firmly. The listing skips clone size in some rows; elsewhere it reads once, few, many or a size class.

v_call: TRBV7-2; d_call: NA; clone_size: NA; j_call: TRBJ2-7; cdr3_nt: TGTGCCAGCAGCTTACATCGTCAGGCAGGGTTAACCTACGAGCAGTACTTC; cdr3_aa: CASSLHRQAGLTYEQYF
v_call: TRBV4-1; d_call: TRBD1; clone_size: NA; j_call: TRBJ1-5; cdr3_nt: TGCGCCAGCAGCCAAACAGGGGACCGCAATCAGCCCCAGCATTTT; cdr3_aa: CASSQTGDRNQPQHF
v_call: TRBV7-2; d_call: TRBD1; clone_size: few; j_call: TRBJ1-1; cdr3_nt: TGTGCCAGCAGCATAGGACAGGGGGCAAGGAGAACCACTGAAGCTTTCTTT; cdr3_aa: CASSIGQGARRTTEAFF
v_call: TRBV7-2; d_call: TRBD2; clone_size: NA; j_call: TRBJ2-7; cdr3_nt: TGTGCCAGCAGCACTAGCGGGAGCTACGAGCAGTACTTC; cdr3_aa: CASSTSGSYEQYF
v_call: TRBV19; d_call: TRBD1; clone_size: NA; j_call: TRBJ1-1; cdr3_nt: TGTGCCAGTATGAGGGACAGGGGGACCACTGAAGCTTTCTTT; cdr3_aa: CASMRDRGTTEAFF
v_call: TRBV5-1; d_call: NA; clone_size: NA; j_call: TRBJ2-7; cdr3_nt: TGCGCCAGCAGCACGACAGGGGACTACTCCTACGAGCAGTACTTC; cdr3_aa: CASSTTGDYSYEQYF
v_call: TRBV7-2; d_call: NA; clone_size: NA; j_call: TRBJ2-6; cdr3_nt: TGTGCCAGCAGCCCTGGGGCACCTGTATCCGGGGCCAACGTCCTGACTTTC; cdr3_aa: CASSPGAPVSGANVLTF
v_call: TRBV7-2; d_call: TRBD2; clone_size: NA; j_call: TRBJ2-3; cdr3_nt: TGTGCCAGCAGCTTAGGCGGGACTAGCGGAGGCTTCACAGATACGCAGTATTTT; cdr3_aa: CASSLGGTSGGFTDTQYF
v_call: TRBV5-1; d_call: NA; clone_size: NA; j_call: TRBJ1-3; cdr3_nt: TGCGCCAGCAGTTCAGGGGCGCAAGGAAACACCATATATTTT; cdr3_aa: CASSSGAQGNTIYF
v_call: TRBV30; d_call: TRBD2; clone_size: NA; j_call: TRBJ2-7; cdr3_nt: TGTGCCTGGAGTTCCAGACTAGCGGGAGTACGTTTCGAGCAGTACTTC; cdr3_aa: CAWSSRLAGVRFEQYF
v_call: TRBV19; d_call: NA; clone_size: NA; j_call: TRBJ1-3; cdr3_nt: TGTGCCAGTAGTATAGGTTCAACTGGAAACACCATATATTTT; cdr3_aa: CASSIGSTGNTIYF